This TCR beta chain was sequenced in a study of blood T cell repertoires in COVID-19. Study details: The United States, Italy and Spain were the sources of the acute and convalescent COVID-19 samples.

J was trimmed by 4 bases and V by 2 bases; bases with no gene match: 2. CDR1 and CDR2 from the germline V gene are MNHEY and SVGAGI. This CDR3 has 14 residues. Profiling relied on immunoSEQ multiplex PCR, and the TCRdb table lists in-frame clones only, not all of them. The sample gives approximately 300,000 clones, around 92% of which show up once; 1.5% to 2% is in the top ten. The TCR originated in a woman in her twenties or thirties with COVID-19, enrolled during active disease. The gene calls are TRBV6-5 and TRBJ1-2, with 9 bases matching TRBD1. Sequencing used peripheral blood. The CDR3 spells CASSYVQGAYGYTF. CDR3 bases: TGTGCCAGCAGTTACGTACAGGGGGCCTATGGCTACACCTTC.